A few counts support the clone carrying this TCR beta chain. Antigen unknown. The study made its TCR cDNA through 5'RACE template switching. That step introduced a universal primer site along with UMIs. From the 5' RACE reads, TCRdb called clonotypes with MiXCR, one entry per CDR3 protein. The sample includes 500,000 to 650,000 distinct CDR3 sequences, about 12% of them seen just once. This record belongs to a study of T cells after yellow fever vaccination. The wider study: SMART-Seq v4 Ultra Low Input handled preparation of low-cell-number fractions. General study findings and limits: At around 96% for CD4 and roughly 87% for CD8, most primary-vaccination clones showed up again after the booster. Clonotypes appearing in both CD4 and CD8 compartments existed, and their share was small.

Germline V gene lookup returns CDR1 SGHAT and CDR2 FQNNGV. Trimming cost V 3 bases and J 6 bases, with 15 bases left between them. The CDR3 consists of 15 residues. The chain couples TRBV11-2 to TRBJ2-1; possibly TRBD1 or TRBD2 for D (5 bases each). The sequence derives from a man aged 30-40 years who received the YFV17D yellow fever vaccine. This specimen was PBMCs, taken on the day of the yellow fever booster vaccination. DNA of the CDR3: TGTGCCAGCAGCTTCACCGGGCTCGGGACCAATGAGCAGTTCTTC. It yields the protein CASSFTGLGTNEQFF.